This T cell receptor (beta chain) was sequenced in a study of shared clonotypes between healthy human individuals. For the study at large: Each donor contributed plates that comprised three CD4 naive, three CD4 memory, two CD8 naive and one CD8 memory. Whole-study findings and limits: Clonotypes which were not shared had lower generation probabilities than clonotypes that all four donors shared.

In germline, CDR1 is SGHAT, CDR2 FQNNGV. The CDR3 has 12 amino acids. V lost 1 base, J lost 9 bases, and 8 bases lay in between. In the case of this clone: Its target is not known.

Per the study methods: Junction-only sequences without quality scores were provided by ImmunoSEQ, so filtering was different. TCRdb's copy holds only in-frame clones and misses some; the assay was immunoSEQ multiplex PCR. V and J calls plus clone size are reproduced from that table; the DNA served to infer D and trimming. The sample yields hundreds of thousands of clones, almost 97% seen once. The CD4+ fraction was divided into a CD45RA+ naive subset and a CD45RA-negative memory subset. The V call is TRBV11-2, the J call TRBJ2-3; D is possibly TRBD2 (6 bases). The sample consisted of naive CD4+ T cells sorted from blood. Subset defined: CD45RA+ positively selected. The TCR sequence derives from a young woman in good health. In DNA, the CDR3 is TGTGCCAGCAGCTTAGGCGGGACCACGCAGTATTTT. This encodes CASSLGGTTQYF.